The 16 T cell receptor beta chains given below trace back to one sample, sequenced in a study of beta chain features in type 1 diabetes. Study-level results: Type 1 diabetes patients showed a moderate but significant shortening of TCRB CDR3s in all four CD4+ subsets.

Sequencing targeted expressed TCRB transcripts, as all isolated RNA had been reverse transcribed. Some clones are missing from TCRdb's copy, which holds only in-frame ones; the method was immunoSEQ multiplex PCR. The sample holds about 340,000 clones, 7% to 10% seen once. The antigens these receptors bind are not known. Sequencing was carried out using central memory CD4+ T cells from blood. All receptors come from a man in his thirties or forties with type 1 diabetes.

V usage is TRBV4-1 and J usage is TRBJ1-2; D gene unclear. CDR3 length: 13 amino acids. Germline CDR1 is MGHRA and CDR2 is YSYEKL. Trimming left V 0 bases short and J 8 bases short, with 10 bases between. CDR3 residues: CASSQEGIGGYTF. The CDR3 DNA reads TGCGCCAGCAGCCAAGAAGGAATAGGGGGCTACACCTTC.

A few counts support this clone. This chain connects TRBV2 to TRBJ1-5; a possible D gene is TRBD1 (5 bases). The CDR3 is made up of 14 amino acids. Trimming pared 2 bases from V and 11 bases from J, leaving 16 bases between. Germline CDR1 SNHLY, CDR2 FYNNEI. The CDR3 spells CASSELEGSGSQHF. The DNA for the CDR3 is TGTGCCAGCAGTGAATTGGAGGGGTCTGGGTCCCAGCATTTT.

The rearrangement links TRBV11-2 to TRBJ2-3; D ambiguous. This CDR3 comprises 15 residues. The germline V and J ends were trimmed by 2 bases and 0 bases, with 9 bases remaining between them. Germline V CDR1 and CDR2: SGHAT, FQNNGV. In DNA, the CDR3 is TGTGCCAGCAGCTTACTCCCTACTAGCACAGATACGCAGTATTTT. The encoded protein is CASSLLPTSTDTQYF.

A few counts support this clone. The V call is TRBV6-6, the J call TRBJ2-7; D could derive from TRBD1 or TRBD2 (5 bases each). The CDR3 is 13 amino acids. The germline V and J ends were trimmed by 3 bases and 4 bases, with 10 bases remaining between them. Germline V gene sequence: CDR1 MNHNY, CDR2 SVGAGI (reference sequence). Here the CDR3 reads CASSYRGAYEQYF. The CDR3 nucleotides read TGTGCCAGCAGTTATCGGGGCGCATACGAGCAGTACTTC.

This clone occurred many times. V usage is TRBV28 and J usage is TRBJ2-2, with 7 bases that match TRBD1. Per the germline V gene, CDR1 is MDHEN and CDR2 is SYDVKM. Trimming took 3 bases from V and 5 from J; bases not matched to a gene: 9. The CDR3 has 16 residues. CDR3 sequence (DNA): TGTGCCAGCAGTTTTGAGGCCGTACAGGGGACCGGGGAGCTGTTTTTT. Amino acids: CASSFEAVQGTGELFF. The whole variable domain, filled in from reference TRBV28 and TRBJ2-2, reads DVKVTQSSRYLVKRTGEKVFLECVQDMDHENMFWYRQDPGLGLRLIYFSYDVKMKEKGDIPEGYSVSREKKERFSLILESASTNQTSMYLCASSFEAVQGTGELFFGEGSRLTVL.

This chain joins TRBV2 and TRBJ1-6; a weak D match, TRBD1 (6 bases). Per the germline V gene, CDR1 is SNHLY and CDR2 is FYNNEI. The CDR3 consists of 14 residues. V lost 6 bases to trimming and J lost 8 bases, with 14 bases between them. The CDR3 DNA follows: TGTGCCAGCAGGGTACAGGGAGCACATTCACCCCTCCACTTT. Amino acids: CASRVQGAHSPLHF.

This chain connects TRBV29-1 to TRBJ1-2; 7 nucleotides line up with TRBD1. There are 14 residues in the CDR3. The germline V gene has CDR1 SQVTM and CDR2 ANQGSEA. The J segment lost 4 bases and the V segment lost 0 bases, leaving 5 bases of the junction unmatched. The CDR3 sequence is CSVEEVEGAYGYTF. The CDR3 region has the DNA TGCAGCGTTGAAGAAGTCGAGGGGGCCTATGGCTACACCTTC.

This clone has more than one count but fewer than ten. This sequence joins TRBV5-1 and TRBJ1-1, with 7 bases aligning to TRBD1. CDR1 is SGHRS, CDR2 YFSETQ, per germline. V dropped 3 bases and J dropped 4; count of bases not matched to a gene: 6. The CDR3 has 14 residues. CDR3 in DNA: TGCGCCAGCAGCTCCCAGGGGGTTGGCACTGAAGCTTTCTTT. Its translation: CASSSQGVGTEAFF. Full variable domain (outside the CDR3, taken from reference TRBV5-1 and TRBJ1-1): KAGVTQTPRYLIKTRGQQVTLSCSPISGHRSVSWYQQTPGQGLQFLFEYFSETQRNKGNFPGRFSGRQFSNSRSEMNVSTLELGDSALYLCASSSQGVGTEAFFGQGTRLTVV.

This CDR3 is CASSLVAGAAETQYF. As DNA, the CDR3 is TGTGCCAGCAGCTTAGTGGCGGGGGCGGCAGAGACCCAGTACTTC. The V gene is TRBV11-2, the J gene TRBJ2-5; perhaps TRBD2 as D (7 bases). Deletions cut 1 base from V and 4 bases from J, with 13 bases between. Germline lookup yields CDR1 SGHAT and CDR2 FQNNGV. The CDR3 sequence is 15 residues long.

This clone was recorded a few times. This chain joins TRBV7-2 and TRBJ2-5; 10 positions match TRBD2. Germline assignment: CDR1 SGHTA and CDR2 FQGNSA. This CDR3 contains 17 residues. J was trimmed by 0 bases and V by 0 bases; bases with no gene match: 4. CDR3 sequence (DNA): TGTGCCAGCAGCTTAGCGGGACTAGCGACGTACCAAGAGACCCAGTACTTC. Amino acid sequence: CASSLAGLATYQETQYF.

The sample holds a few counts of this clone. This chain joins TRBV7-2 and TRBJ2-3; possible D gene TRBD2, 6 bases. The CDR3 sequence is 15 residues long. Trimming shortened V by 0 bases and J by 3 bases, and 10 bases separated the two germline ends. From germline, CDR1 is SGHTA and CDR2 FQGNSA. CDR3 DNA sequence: TGTGCCAGCAGCTTAGCGAGCGCGGGGACAGATACGCAGTATTTT. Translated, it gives CASSLASAGTDTQYF.

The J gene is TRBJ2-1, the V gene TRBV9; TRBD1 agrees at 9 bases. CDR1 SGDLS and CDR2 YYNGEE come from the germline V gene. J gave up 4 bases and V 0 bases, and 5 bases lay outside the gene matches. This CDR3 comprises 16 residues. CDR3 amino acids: CASSVGLGQGYNEQFF. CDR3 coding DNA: TGTGCCAGCAGCGTAGGACTCGGACAGGGGTACAATGAGCAGTTCTTC.

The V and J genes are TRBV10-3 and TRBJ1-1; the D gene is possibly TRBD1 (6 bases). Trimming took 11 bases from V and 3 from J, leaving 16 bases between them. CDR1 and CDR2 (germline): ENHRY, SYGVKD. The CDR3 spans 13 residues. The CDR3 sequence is CAASKGEDTEAFF. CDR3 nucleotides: TGTGCCGCCTCGAAGGGGGAGGACACTGAAGCTTTCTTT.

DNA of the CDR3: TGTGCCAGCAGTGAAACGCGGGGGGGTCGAGATACGCAGTATTTT. It encodes CASSETRGGRDTQYF. V and J are TRBV2 and TRBJ2-3; 9 nucleotides agree with TRBD2. The germline V gene encodes CDR1 SNHLY and CDR2 FYNNEI. J lost 5 bases, V lost 2 bases, and 5 bases had no gene match. This CDR3 spans 15 amino acids. Combining the CDR3 with reference TRBV2 and TRBJ2-3 gives the whole variable domain EPEVTQTPSHQVTQMGQEVILRCVPISNHLYFYWYRQILGQKVEFLVSFYNNEISEKSEIFDDQFSVERPDGSNFTLKIRSTKLEDSAMYFCASSETRGGRDTQYFGPGTRLTVL.

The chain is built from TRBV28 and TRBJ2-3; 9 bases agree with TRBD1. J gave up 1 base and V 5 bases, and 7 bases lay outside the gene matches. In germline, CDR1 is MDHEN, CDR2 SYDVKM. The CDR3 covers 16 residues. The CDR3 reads CASSPPRQGGTDTQYF. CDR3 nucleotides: TGTGCCAGCAGTCCTCCCCGACAGGGGGGCACAGATACGCAGTATTTT.

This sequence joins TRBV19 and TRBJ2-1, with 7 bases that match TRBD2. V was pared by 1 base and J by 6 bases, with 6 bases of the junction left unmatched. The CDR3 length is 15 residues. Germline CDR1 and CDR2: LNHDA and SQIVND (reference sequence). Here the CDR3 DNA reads TGTGCCAGTAGTATAGGGGCGGGGGATGCCAATGAGCAGTTCTTC. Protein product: CASSIGAGDANEQFF.